These T cell receptor beta chains were read from a single sample in a study of blood T cell repertoires in COVID-19. Repertoires were generated with immunoSEQ multiplex PCR, while TCRdb's copy carries only in-frame clones and drops some. The sample carries roughly 250,000 clones, 85% to 95% recorded once. Sequencing was carried out using PBMCs or T cells enriched from blood (not recorded which). The receptors shown here come from a woman aged 18-29 years who had recovered from COVID-19. CDR3s include the opening cysteine and the closing phenylalanine or tryptophan. The D gene is left open where the match is weak. Clone size is not always given. Where it is, it says once, few, many or a class for expanded clones.

-	TRBV6-1	TRBJ2-1	-	CASSDPLTIYNEQFF	TGTGCCAGCAGTGATCCACTAACAATTTACAATGAGCAGTTCTTC
few	TRBV3-1/TRBV3-2	TRBJ1-2	-	CASSLRGRTTGYTF	TGTGCCAGCAGCCTACGAGGCAGGACTACAGGCTACACCTTC
few	TRBV14	TRBJ1-4	-	CASSARQATNEKLFF	TGTGCCAGCAGCGCGCGACAGGCAACTAATGAAAAACTGTTTTTT
once	TRBV7-9	TRBJ1-3	-	CASTLDNSGNTIYF	TGTGCCAGCACGCTGGACAATTCTGGAAACACCATATATTTT
once	TRBV19	TRBJ1-2	TRBD1	CASSLSGQGIYGYTF	TGTGCCAGTAGTTTGTCGGGACAGGGAATCTATGGCTACACCTTC
-	TRBV28	TRBJ2-7	-	CASSSQQGPYEQYF	TGTGCCAGCAGTTCACAACAGGGCCCCTACGAGCAGTACTTC
-	TRBV13	TRBJ1-1	-	CASSVERDLNTEAFF	TGTGCCAGCAGCGTGGAGCGGGACTTGAACACTGAAGCTTTCTTT
-	TRBV9	TRBJ2-3	TRBD2	CASSESGGADTQYF	TGTGCCAGCAGCGAGAGCGGGGGGGCAGATACGCAGTATTTT
-	TRBV21-1	TRBJ1-3	-	CASSRRGGGNTIYF	TGTGCCAGCAGCAGGAGGGGGGGTGGAAACACCATATATTTT
few	TRBV5-4	TRBJ2-5	TRBD1	CASSLRPYRDRLETQYF	TGTGCCAGTAGTCTTAGGCCATACCGGGACAGGCTTGAGACCCAGTACTTC
-	TRBV4-3	TRBJ2-7	TRBD1	CASSQGTGDWEQYF	TGCGCCAGCAGCCAAGGGACAGGGGATTGGGAGCAGTACTTC
-	TRBV5-1	TRBJ2-7	TRBD2	CASSSLREREGREQYF	TGCGCCAGCAGCTCCCTGAGGGAGCGGGAGGGCCGAGAGCAGTACTTC
-	TRBV29-1	TRBJ1-2	-	CSARDSELYGYTF	TGCAGCGCCAGGGACTCTGAGCTCTATGGCTACACCTTC
-	TRBV3-1/TRBV3-2	TRBJ1-2	-	CASSRLDGYTF	TGTGCCAGCAGCCGGTTAGATGGCTACACCTTC
-	TRBV7-8	TRBJ1-3	-	CASSPWRAAGNTIYF	TGTGCCAGCAGCCCTTGGAGGGCGGCCGGAAACACCATATATTTT
few	TRBV7-3	TRBJ2-1	TRBD2	CASSKGLAVINEQFF	TGTGCCAGCAGCAAGGGACTAGCTGTTATCAATGAGCAGTTCTTC
-	TRBV2	TRBJ2-1	-	CASGRGSSYNEQFF	TGTGCCAGCGGAAGGGGGAGCTCCTACAATGAGCAGTTCTTC
-	TRBV15	TRBJ2-7	TRBD2	CATSRVSGGAANEQYF	TGTGCCACCAGCAGAGTAAGCGGGGGGGCTGCAAACGAGCAGTACTTC
-	TRBV3-1/TRBV3-2	TRBJ1-1	TRBD1	CASSLAGGANTEAFF	TGTGCCAGCAGCCTTGCAGGGGGCGCCAACACTGAAGCTTTCTTT
-	TRBV29-1	TRBJ2-5	-	CSVEPSETQYF	TGCAGCGTTGAACCCTCGGAGACCCAGTACTTC
-	TRBV13	TRBJ1-4	TRBD1	CASSLEGQFGSNEKLFF	TGTGCCAGCAGCTTAGAGGGACAGTTTGGGTCTAATGAAAAACTGTTTTTT
-	TRBV11-2	TRBJ1-1	-	CASSPLVAGVNTEAFF	TGTGCCAGCAGCCCCCTCGTGGCAGGGGTAAACACTGAAGCTTTCTTT
-	TRBV5-4	TRBJ2-1	TRBD2	CASSRGLAGGPADNEQFF	TGTGCCAGCAGCCGAGGACTAGCGGGAGGGCCGGCTGACAATGAGCAGTTCTTC
-	TRBV27	TRBJ1-1	TRBD1	CASRYTGGWNTEAFF	TGTGCCAGCAGATACACAGGGGGCTGGAACACTGAAGCTTTCTTT
-	TRBV11-2	TRBJ2-7	TRBD1	CASSTRDRTSSYEQYF	TGTGCCAGCAGCACGCGGGACAGGACGTCTTCCTACGAGCAGTACTTC
-	TRBV2	TRBJ2-7	TRBD2	CATKRTSESEQYF	TGTGCCACCAAACGGACTAGCGAGAGCGAGCAGTACTTC
-	TRBV25-1	TRBJ1-6	-	CASTTTGMDSPLHF	TGTGCCAGCACTACAACAGGGATGGATTCACCCCTCCACTTT
-	TRBV3-1/TRBV3-2	TRBJ2-5	TRBD2	CASTQRGGTETQYF	TGTGCCAGCACCCAAAGGGGAGGGACGGAGACCCAGTACTTC
-	TRBV7-9	TRBJ1-2	-	CASSPALGYTF	TGTGCCAGCAGCCCCGCGCTTGGCTACACCTTC
-	TRBV18	TRBJ1-1	-	CASSPKRDPGTEAFF	TGTGCCAGCTCACCAAAGCGGGACCCCGGCACTGAAGCTTTCTTT
-	TRBV10-3	TRBJ2-1	-	CAISSEPPHEQFF	TGTGCCATCTCTAGCGAACCCCCTCATGAGCAGTTCTTC
-	TRBV11-3	TRBJ2-5	-	CASSLGVRRGETQYF	TGTGCCAGCAGCTTAGGAGTGAGGAGAGGAGAGACCCAGTACTTC
-	TRBV6-5	TRBJ1-1	TRBD1	CASTGMRGPGGKAFF	TGTGCCAGCACCGGAATGAGGGGGCCAGGCGGTAAAGCTTTCTTT
-	TRBV28	TRBJ1-2	TRBD1	CASSLQTGNFNYGYTF	TGTGCCAGCAGTTTACAGACAGGGAACTTTAACTATGGCTACACCTTC
-	TRBV12-3/TRBV12-4	TRBJ1-2	-	CASSFVRYGYTF	TGTGCCAGCAGTTTTGTGAGATATGGCTACACCTTC
-	TRBV20-1	TRBJ1-6	-	CSASGGDNSPLHF	TGCAGTGCTAGTGGCGGCGATAATTCACCCCTCCACTTT
-	TRBV18	TRBJ2-7	-	CASRSLSAQSYEQYF	TGTGCCAGCAGGAGCTTGTCAGCGCAATCCTACGAGCAGTACTTC
-	TRBV11-2	TRBJ1-1	-	CASSPRGPVEAFF	TGTGCCAGCAGCCCAAGGGGCCCTGTTGAAGCTTTCTTT
-	TRBV13	TRBJ1-1	-	CASTMQRGTEAFF	TGTGCCAGCACTATGCAAAGGGGAACTGAAGCTTTCTTT
-	TRBV10-3	TRBJ1-1	-	CAISWTTTGLNTEAFF	TGTGCCATCAGCTGGACTACTACTGGGTTAAACACTGAAGCTTTCTTT
-	TRBV6-5	TRBJ2-7	-	CASSYGPGYEQYF	TGTGCCAGCAGTTACGGCCCTGGTTATGAGCAGTACTTC
-	TRBV19	TRBJ1-1	-	CASSILGQGAKNTEAFF	TGTGCCAGTAGTATTCTGGGACAAGGGGCCAAGAACACTGAAGCTTTCTTT
-	TRBV7-9	TRBJ1-1	-	CASSPHNTEAFF	TGTGCCAGCAGCCCACACAACACTGAAGCTTTCTTT
-	TRBV3-1/TRBV3-2	TRBJ2-3	-	CASSQVTRGEAQYF	TGTGCCAGCAGCCAAGTTACCCGCGGGGAGGCGCAGTATTTT
-	TRBV9	TRBJ2-3	-	CASSVEGLTDTQYF	TGTGCCAGCAGCGTAGAGGGACTCACAGATACGCAGTATTTT
-	TRBV10-2	TRBJ2-7	-	CASSEPLSVGAYEQYF	TGCGCCAGCAGTGAGCCCCTCTCGGTCGGGGCCTACGAGCAGTACTTC
-	TRBV19	TRBJ1-1	-	CASSPDRGGTEAFF	TGTGCCAGTAGTCCAGATCGAGGGGGCACTGAAGCTTTCTTT
-	TRBV2	TRBJ2-7	TRBD2	CASRATSGSTHEQYF	TGTGCCAGCAGGGCGACTAGCGGGAGTACCCACGAGCAGTACTTC
-	TRBV28	TRBJ2-7	-	CASSTGTSAYEQYF	TGTGCCAGCAGCACCGGGACATCAGCCTACGAGCAGTACTTC
-	TRBV7-9	TRBJ2-1	-	CASSSKSGFSYNEQFF	TGTGCCAGCAGCTCAAAAAGCGGATTCTCCTACAATGAGCAGTTCTTC